This T cell receptor (beta chain) was sequenced in a study of post-analysis software for immune sequencing data. Points from the study as a whole: In patients, TRBV5-6, TRBV5-1 and TRBV20-1 belonged to about five TRBV segments found more frequently than in controls.

The TCR beta cDNA libraries contained unique molecular identifiers. TCRdb re-analysed the PCR reads in MiXCR, keeping a single row per CDR3 protein. The sample consists of about 400,000 distinct CDR3 sequences, roughly 36% of them appearing once. This CDR3 contains 14 residues. Trimming left V 5 bases short and J 2 bases short, with 13 bases between. CDR1 is SGHRS, CDR2 YFSETQ, per germline. On this clonotype itself: Its target is not known.

The specimen was blood. This sequence was found in a girl aged 5-17 years with multiple sclerosis. The gene calls are TRBV5-1 and TRBJ2-5; D perhaps matches TRBD1 (6 bases). CDR3 DNA: TGCGCCAGCAGAACGGACAGCTATCAAGAGACCCAGTACTTC. It specifies CASRTDSYQETQYF.